The next 3 T cell receptor beta chains were all read from a single sample in a study of T cell responses to AZD1222 COVID-19 vaccine. The assay was immunoSEQ multiplex PCR, and TCRdb's table has in-frame clones only and misses some. Among 85,000 or so clones listed, 90% were seen once. The source material was peripheral blood, sampled on day 0 of AZD1222 vaccination. These receptor sequences come from an adult in good health.

The V and J genes are TRBV19 and TRBJ1-2; 7 positions agree with TRBD1. The CDR3 has 13 amino acids. Germline assignment: CDR1 LNHDA and CDR2 SQIVND (reference sequence). The trim removed 8 bases at V and 2 bases at J, leaving 5 bases unmatched. CDR3 nucleotides: TGTGCCAGTGGCTCGACAGGGAACTATGGCTACACCTTC. It encodes CASGSTGNYGYTF.

The chain is built from TRBV3-1 (or the pseudogene TRBV3-2) and TRBJ1-4; weak D call: TRBD1 (5 bases). Between the trimmed V and J ends, which lost 11 bases and 8 bases, there was a span of 15 bases. Germline V gene sequence: CDR1 LGHDT, CDR2 YNNKEL (reference sequence). CDR3 length equals 12 residues. CDR3: CASGLLGEKLFF. CDR3 DNA sequence: TGTGCCTCGGGACTTTTAGGGGAAAAACTGTTTTTT.

The chain carries TRBV27 and TRBJ2-7; 9 bases map to TRBD1. This CDR3 is built from 14 residues. Germline V gene sequence: CDR1 MNHEY, CDR2 SMNVEV (reference sequence). The trim removed 6 bases at V and 4 bases at J, leaving 7 bases unmatched. As DNA, the CDR3 is TGTGCCAGCAGCCTCGACAGGGGGGGTTACGAGCAGTACTTC. The encoded protein is CASSLDRGGYEQYF.